The 4 T cell receptor beta chains given below trace back to one sample, sequenced in a study of early T cells in non-severe SARS-CoV-2 infection. TCRdb fed the 5' RACE reads into MiXCR, producing one record per CDR3 protein. Of 55,000 to 70,000 distinct CDR3 sequences listed, roughly 5% were seen once; the top ten hold 4.9%. Material: whole blood. These TCRs come from an adult who was a healthcare worker with PCR-confirmed SARS-CoV-2 infection or an uninfected control (not recorded which).

The V and J genes are TRBV11-2 and TRBJ2-7; D might be TRBD2 (6 bases). Looked up from germline, CDR1 is SGHAT and CDR2 is FQNNGV. The CDR3 length is 18 residues. Trimming cost V 7 bases and J 5 bases, with 30 bases left between them. The CDR3 nucleotides are TGTGCCAGCACCCTTTATGAGGGAGGATCTACCCTAAAGAACGAGCAGTACTTC. Encoded protein: CASTLYEGGSTLKNEQYF.

This clonotype was seen ten or more times. The chain recombines TRBV5-1 with TRBJ2-3; TRBD1 aligns across 8 bases. The V gene end was trimmed by 5 bases and the J gene end by 4 bases; junction bases not matched to a gene: 18. This CDR3 is 18 amino acids long. The germline V gene has CDR1 SGHRS and CDR2 YFSETQ. Here the CDR3 DNA reads TGCGCCAGCAGAGGGGCGGCAGGGGGCGCGACCGGCCCAGATACGCAGTATTTT. Residues: CASRGAAGGATGPDTQYF.

This clonotype was found many times. The CDR3 DNA sequence: TGTGCCAGCAGCAACCCCGGACAGCGCCTTGTTGCCGAGCAGTACTTC. Its translation is CASSNPGQRLVAEQYF. The rearrangement uses TRBV6-6 and TRBJ2-7, with D tentatively TRBD1 (6 bases). The germline gives CDR1 MNHNY, CDR2 SVGAGI (reference sequence). The CDR3 is 16 residues long. Trimming shortened V by 6 bases and J by 6 bases, and 24 bases separated the two germline ends.

This clonotype has a count of ten or more. This rearrangement joins TRBV7-8 to TRBJ2-7, with 13 bases matching TRBD2. Germline-derived CDR1 and CDR2 are SGHVS and FQNEAQ. Trimming took 7 bases from V and 5 from J; bases not matched to a gene: 20. The CDR3 totals 19 residues. The CDR3 nucleotides are TGTGCCAGCATGACTAGCGGGAGGCCCTTGGCCCATGAGTTAGACGAGCAGTACTTC. The encoded protein is CASMTSGRPLAHELDEQYF.